This note documents a single T cell receptor (beta chain) sequence. This clone was counted between two and nine times. Its cognate antigen has yet to be identified. Per-nucleotide qualities are absent, and no much larger clonotype sits a single base away. These data belong to a study of OX40 agonist ivuxolimab in advanced cancers. With regard to the full study: Ivuxolimab, which targeted the costimulatory receptor OX40 (CD134), was an agonistic, fully human IgG2 monoclonal antibody. Intravenous ivuxolimab was administered to patients every 2 weeks at six dose levels: 0.01, 0.1, 0.3, 1.5, 3 and 10 mg/kg. Of the roughly 50 dose-escalation patients, hepatocellular carcinoma was present in about 20, melanoma in roughly 15, renal cell carcinoma in 9 and head and neck cancer in 9. In the dose-escalation cohort, 70% to 90% of patients were male, and the mean age was roughly 60 years with a range of roughly 20 to 85. Prior anti-PD-1, anti-PD-L1 or anti-CTLA-4 therapy was permitted, and checkpoint inhibitors had been received by about 37% of dose-escalation patients. Partial responses occurred in three dose-escalation patients, of whom one had hepatocellular carcinoma and two had cutaneous melanoma. Peripheral TCRbeta sequencing was intended to test whether TCR sequence diversity was altered and clonal T-cell expansion was caused by ivuxolimab. The monotherapy dose-escalation portion (N of about 52 patients) of the phase I ivuxolimab trial is reported in the paper.

For sequencing of the TCRbeta CDR3 region, genomic DNA was extracted from the sorted cells. The immunoSEQ Assay was used to sequence the TCRbeta CDR3 regions. TCRdb took this table from immuneACCESS and kept in-frame rearrangements with V and J called. Such tables lack part of the clones; where checked against another copy, unresolved V genes explain under half of the gap, and the rest is unexplained. The sample table contains over 55,000 clones; only one count was recorded for over 60% of them. The top ten clonotypes cover roughly 6% of the sample. The CDR3 runs 15 residues from the cysteine to the phenylalanine. Solely the CDR3 DNA is kept, with 45 bases framed from the first base. Deletion took 4 bases off V and 0 bases off J, with a span of 9 bases between the germline ends. CDR1 is given as SNHLY and CDR2 as FYNNEI, both from the germline V gene. Overall results and qualifications from the work: At doses from 0.1 to 3.0 mg/kg, clonal expansion was seen in both CD4+ and CD8+ blood T cells between baseline and week 6. In partial responders in the 0.1-3.0 mg/kg groups, normalized peripheral clonal expansion was found to be among the lowest, especially among CD8+ T cells. Low levels of normalized T-cell clonal expansion were also shown by some nonresponding patients. The antigen specificity of the peripheral T cells that underwent clonal expansion was not determined. After ivuxolimab, more expanded clones were found on average in CD8+ T cells than in CD4+ T cells.

Patients with a history of autoimmune disease or receiving systemic immunosuppression were excluded from the trial. Peripheral blood for TCR sequencing was drawn from every dose cohort at baseline, at cycle 4 day 1 and at cycle 7 day 1. The samples were drawn from a first-in-human, open-label, multicenter phase I dose-escalation trial of ivuxolimab. The trial enrolled adults with locally advanced or metastatic head and neck squamous cell, hepatocellular, melanoma or renal cell carcinoma. CD4+ and CD8+ T cells were sorted separately from peripheral blood before TCR sequencing. The chain was built from TRBV2 and TRBJ1-4, with no D gene named confidently. Sequenced material: CD4+ or CD8+ T cells sorted from blood, taken in a trial of the OX40 agonist ivuxolimab. The clonotype comes from an adult with an advanced solid tumor such as melanoma, head and neck, liver or kidney cancer. The DNA reads as follows: TGTGCCAGCAGTGCCCAGATTGCAACTAATGAAAAACTGTTTTTT. Translated, this is CASSAQIATNEKLFF.